Each of the 5 T cell receptor beta chains below was sequenced from the same sample in a study of CD8 T cells in Susac syndrome. The RNA input was about 0.5 to 1 ug, and it was reverse transcribed with random hexamers. MiXCR, applied by TCRdb to the immunoSEQ multiplex PCR reads, yields one record per CDR3 protein. The sample carries some 200,000 distinct CDR3 sequences, approximately 94% recorded once. Sequences were obtained from CD4+ T cells from PBMCs. All receptors derive from a human donor with Susac syndrome.

This sequence joins TRBV9 and TRBJ2-3; 8 bases align to TRBD2. Germline lookup yields CDR1 SGDLS and CDR2 YYNGEE. J gave up 0 bases and V 1 base, and 7 bases lay outside the gene matches. The CDR3 covers 17 residues. The chain's CDR3 is CASSVCPAGASTDTQYF. The CDR3 bases are TGTGCCAGCAGCGTATGCCCAGCGGGGGCTAGCACAGATACGCAGTATTTT.

CDR3 coding DNA: TGTGCCTGCCAACCTAGCGGTGGTAGCACAGATACGCAGTATTTT. Translated: CACQPSGGSTDTQYF. The gene calls are TRBV12-3 or TRBV12-4 and TRBJ2-3; 7 positions agree with TRBD2. The V segment lost 11 bases and the J segment 0 bases; nucleotides outside the gene matches: 11. The CDR3 contains 15 residues.

V usage is TRBV7-2 and J usage is TRBJ2-1, with unresolved D. Germline V CDR1 and CDR2: SGHTA, FQGNSA. V was shortened by 0 bases and J by 4 bases, with 13 bases between the two germline ends. The CDR3 extends over 16 amino acids. The CDR3 loop reads CASSLAGHSNYNEQFF. The CDR3 bases are TGTGCCAGCAGCTTAGCTGGCCATTCAAATTACAATGAGCAGTTCTTC.

This chain connects TRBV27 to TRBJ2-7, with TRBD2 matching 9 bases. V lost 4 bases to trimming and J lost 4 bases; unmatched junction nucleotides: 5. This CDR3 has 14 amino acids. Looked up from germline, CDR1 is MNHEY and CDR2 is SMNVEV (reference sequence). The CDR3 DNA follows: TGTGCCAGCAGTTATATAGCGGGGGAATACGAGCAGTACTTC. Amino acid sequence: CASSYIAGEYEQYF.

A remark on this clonotype: Its ends do not fully match the called genes, so a read error is possible. CDR3: CSFDEAMGETQYF. The CDR3 DNA follows: TGCAGCTTTGATGAGGCCATGGGAGAGACCCAGTACTTC. The chain has TRBV29-1 and TRBJ2-5, with no clear D. From germline, CDR1 is SQVTM and CDR2 ANQGSEA. The CDR3 has 13 amino acids.